These 6 T cell receptor beta chains were sequenced from one sample in a study of shared clonotypes between healthy human individuals (dated by TCRdb to about 2020). Receptors were amplified or captured by the immunoSEQ multiplex PCR assay. In its TCRdb copy, this immuneACCESS table keeps in-frame sequences only and misses some clones. Where compared with another copy, unresolved V genes explain less than half of these, and the others have no known cause. This sample comprises just under 350,000 clones, roughly 80% of them detected only once. The ten largest account for 8.5% to 12% of the sample. Material for sequencing was memory CD4+ T cells sorted from blood. The cell subset or site label on this specimen signifies: CD45RA-negative fraction. These receptors all stem from a man in his thirties or forties in good health.

The chain couples TRBV5-1 to TRBJ2-5; 8 bases map to TRBD1. Germline V lookup: CDR1 SGHRS, CDR2 YFSETQ. The CDR3 runs to 14 residues. V shed 2 bases, J shed 5 bases, and the junction held 5 bases outside the gene matches. CDR3 region: CASSFRQGYETQYF. The CDR3, as DNA: TGCGCCAGCAGCTTTAGACAGGGGTATGAGACCCAGTACTTC.

The gene calls are TRBV1 and TRBJ1-2; the table's D call, TRBD1, has no DNA check behind it. TRBV1 is a recognized pseudogene. The CDR3 sequence is 16 residues long. Here the CDR3 reads CTSSQGSGFSNYGYTF. CDR3 nucleotide sequence: TGCACCAGCAGCCAAGGGTCAGGGTTCTCTAACTATGGCTACACCTTC.

V is TRBV18 and J is TRBJ1-2, with unresolved D. V lost 4 bases and J lost 4, with 25 bases in between. Germline CDR1 is KGHSH and CDR2 is LQKENI. The CDR3 has 18 residues. The DNA of the CDR3 is TGTGCCAGCTCACTATCAATTCCAGCCCCCTTGGCGGCCTATGGCTACACCTTC. This encodes CASSLSIPAPLAAYGYTF.

The chain joins TRBV6-1 to TRBJ2-1; 12 bases map to TRBD2. Germline assignment: CDR1 MNHNS and CDR2 SASEGT. J was trimmed by 5 bases and V by 3 bases; bases with no gene match: 2. The CDR3 totals 15 residues. As DNA, the CDR3 is TGTGCCAGCAGTGATGGACTAGCGGGAAACAATGAGCAGTTCTTC. Translation: CASSDGLAGNNEQFF.

This chain uses TRBV7-2 with TRBJ2-1, with 7 bases matching TRBD1. Germline V gives CDR1 SGHTA, CDR2 FQGNSA. V trimming: 5 bases; J trimming: 5 bases; junction bases outside the gene matches: 6. The CDR3 totals 14 residues. The CDR3 region is CASSRQGGDNEQFF. The DNA of the CDR3 is TGTGCCAGCAGCCGACAGGGCGGAGACAATGAGCAGTTCTTC.

This chain uses TRBV28 with TRBJ1-1; D gene uncertain. The germline gives CDR1 MDHEN, CDR2 SYDVKM. The CDR3 runs 13 residues. Trimming shortened V by 2 bases and J by 6 bases, and 10 bases separated the two germline ends. In DNA, the CDR3 is TGTGCCAGCAGTTTACCCCAGACTGCTGAAGCTTTCTTT. Amino acids: CASSLPQTAEAFF.